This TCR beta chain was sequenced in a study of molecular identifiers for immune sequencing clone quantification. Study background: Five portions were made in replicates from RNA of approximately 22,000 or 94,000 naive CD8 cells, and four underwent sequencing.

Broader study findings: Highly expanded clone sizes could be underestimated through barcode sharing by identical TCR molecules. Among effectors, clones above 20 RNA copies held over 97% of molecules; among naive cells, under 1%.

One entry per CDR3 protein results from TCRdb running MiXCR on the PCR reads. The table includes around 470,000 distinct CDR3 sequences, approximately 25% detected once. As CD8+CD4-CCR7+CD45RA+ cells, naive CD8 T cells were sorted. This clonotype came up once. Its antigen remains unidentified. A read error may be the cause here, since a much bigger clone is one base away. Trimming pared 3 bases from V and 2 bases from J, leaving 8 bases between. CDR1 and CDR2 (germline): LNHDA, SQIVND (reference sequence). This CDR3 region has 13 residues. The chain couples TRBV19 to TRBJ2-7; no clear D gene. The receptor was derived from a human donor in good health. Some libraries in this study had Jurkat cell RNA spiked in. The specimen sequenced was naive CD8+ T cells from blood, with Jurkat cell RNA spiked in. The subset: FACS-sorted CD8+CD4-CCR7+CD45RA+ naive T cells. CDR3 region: CASSMTDTYEQYF. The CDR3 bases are TGTGCCAGTAGTATGACCGATACCTACGAGCAGTACTTC.